This entry lists 21 T cell receptor beta chains sequenced from one sample in a study of beta chain features in type 1 diabetes. Expressed TCRB transcripts were sequenced, since all the RNA that had been isolated was reverse transcribed. TCRdb keeps only in-frame clones here, not all; method: immunoSEQ multiplex PCR. The repertoire holds just under 150,000 clones, with 10% as singletons. The specimen sequenced was naive CD4+ T cells from blood. Every receptor here comes from a man between 18 and 29 years old in good health.

The V call is TRBV4-1, the J call TRBJ2-7; D is ambiguous. CDR1 MGHRA and CDR2 YSYEKL come from the germline V gene. Trimming took 0 bases from V and 0 from J, leaving 3 bases between them. The CDR3 runs 13 residues. The DNA for the CDR3 is TGCGCCAGCAGCCAAGACAGCTCCTACGAGCAGTACTTC. Amino acids: CASSQDSSYEQYF.

This clone was detected only a few times. The sample contains more than one DNA sequence encoding this CDR3. The V gene is TRBV5-4, the J gene TRBJ2-2; D is unresolved. Germline V CDR1 and CDR2: SGHNT, YYREEE (reference sequence). Trimming took 1 base from V and 2 from J, leaving 3 bases between them. The CDR3 runs 13 residues. The DNA of the CDR3 is TGTGCCAGCAGCTTGCAAAACACCGGGGAGCTGTTTTTT. Residues: CASSLQNTGELFF.

This clone was seen more than once but under ten times. The chain combines TRBV7-2 with TRBJ1-5, with D possibly being TRBD1 (6 bases). This CDR3 has 17 amino acids. Germline-derived CDR1 and CDR2 are SGHTA and FQGNSA. Trimming removed 5 bases at V and 1 base at J, with 18 bases between. The CDR3, as DNA: TGTGCCAGCAGCGCCTCCCCAGGGGATGTAAGCAATCAGCCCCAGCATTTT. Its protein product is CASSASPGDVSNQPQHF.

The chain joins TRBV12-5 to TRBJ1-1, with 7 positions matching TRBD1. J lost 4 bases, V lost 0 bases, and 11 bases had no gene match. CDR3 length equals 17 residues. Germline V lookup: CDR1 LGHNT, CDR2 FRNRAP. The CDR3 DNA reads as TGTGCTAGTGGTTTGGTACAGGGGATGCTAGGCGGCACTGAAGCTTTCTTT. Its protein is CASGLVQGMLGGTEAFF.

This clone turned up a few times. The genes are TRBV7-2 and TRBJ2-5; D gene uncertain. Between the trimmed V and J ends, which lost 1 base and 2 bases, there was a span of 5 bases. CDR1 and CDR2 from the germline V gene are SGHTA and FQGNSA. The CDR3 runs 13 residues. This CDR3 is CASSLGAQETQYF. CDR3 sequence (DNA): TGTGCCAGCAGCTTAGGAGCGCAAGAGACCCAGTACTTC. Supplemented by reference TRBV7-2 and TRBJ2-5, the full variable domain reads GAGVSQSPSNKVTEKGKDVELRCDPISGHTALYWYRQSLGQGLEFLIYFQGNSAPDKSGLPSDRFSAERTGGSVSTLTIQRTQQEDSAVYLCASSLGAQETQYFGPGTRLLVL.

J is TRBJ2-5 and V is TRBV5-8; D remains ambiguous. V was clipped by 4 bases and J by 5 bases, with 12 bases between them. This CDR3 contains 13 residues. Germline V gene lookup returns CDR1 SGHTS and CDR2 YDEGEE. The CDR3 is CASSPTSRETQYF. The CDR3, as DNA: TGTGCCAGCAGCCCGACATCCCGTGAGACCCAGTACTTC.

Only a few counts were recorded for this clone. The chain recombines TRBV14 with TRBJ2-5; D possibly corresponds to TRBD2 (6 bases). The V end was cut by 3 bases, the J end by 5 bases, with 19 bases between. This CDR3 has 16 residues. CDR1 is SGHDN and CDR2 is FVKESK in the germline V gene. Here the CDR3 DNA reads TGTGCCAGCAGCCACCTTAGCGGAGCCGGGCTGGAGACCCAGTACTTC. This gives the protein CASSHLSGAGLETQYF.

This clone has more than one count but fewer than ten. The chain couples TRBV2 to TRBJ2-6; D not certain. The CDR3 contains 10 residues. Germline V lookup: CDR1 SNHLY, CDR2 FYNNEI. V was pared by 5 bases and J by 11 bases, with 4 bases between. The CDR3 DNA reads TGTGCCAGCAGTACACACGTCCTGACTTTC. It is translated as CASSTHVLTF. The whole variable domain, filled in from reference TRBV2 and TRBJ2-6, reads EPEVTQTPSHQVTQMGQEVILRCVPISNHLYFYWYRQILGQKVEFLVSFYNNEISEKSEIFDDQFSVERPDGSNFTLKIRSTKLEDSAMYFCASSTHVLTFGAGSRLTVL.

The chain has TRBV19 and TRBJ2-7, with D perhaps matching TRBD1 (6 bases). This CDR3 comprises 13 residues. Trimming stripped 6 bases from V and 3 bases from J, with 12 bases between. Germline V gives CDR1 LNHDA, CDR2 SQIVND (reference sequence). The DNA for the CDR3 is TGTGCCAGTAGCCCAGGGGCTGGCTACGAGCAGTACTTC. This codes for CASSPGAGYEQYF.

The CDR3 sequence: CASSPIRGQSNYGYTF. CDR3 sequence (DNA): TGCGCCAGCAGCCCAATTCGGGGACAGTCGAACTATGGCTACACCTTC. The V call is TRBV4-1, the J call TRBJ1-2; 7 bases fit TRBD1. The V gene end was trimmed by 4 bases and the J gene end by 2 bases; junction bases not matched to a gene: 10. Germline V gene data show CDR1 as MGHRA and CDR2 as YSYEKL. The CDR3 sequence is 16 residues long.

This clone was found a few times. The DNA of the CDR3 is TGTGCCAGCCGGGAGACAGGGGCGGTTGATGAAAAACTGTTTTTT. Encoded protein: CASRETGAVDEKLFF. This chain links TRBV28 with TRBJ1-4, with 8 bases identical to TRBD1. The J segment lost 6 bases and the V segment lost 8 bases, leaving 11 bases of the junction unmatched. The V gene's germline CDR1 is MDHEN and CDR2 SYDVKM. CDR3 length equals 15 residues.

This clone was counted between two and nine times. The V gene is TRBV30, the J gene TRBJ2-3; tentatively, D is TRBD1 (5 bases). Per the germline V gene, CDR1 is GTSNPN and CDR2 is SVGIG (reference sequence). CDR3 length: 13 amino acids. The V end lost 3 bases, the J end lost 4 bases, and 11 bases lay between the germline ends. In nucleotides, the CDR3 is TGTGCCTGGAGGACGCCAGGGTCAGATACGCAGTATTTT. This gives the protein CAWRTPGSDTQYF.

The table lists this clone with many counts. This same CDR3 is encoded by further DNA sequences in the sample. The V call is TRBV19, the J call TRBJ2-6, with D hard to call. Per the germline V gene, CDR1 is LNHDA and CDR2 is SQIVND (reference sequence). The CDR3 loop spans 15 amino acids. With 1 base removed from V and 1 base from J, the gap between germline ends came to 5 bases. The CDR3 DNA reads as TGTGCCAGTAGTATAGGGGCTTCTGGGGCCAACGTCCTGACTTTC. It yields the protein CASSIGASGANVLTF. The variable domain in full, with the rest retrieved from reference TRBV19 and TRBJ2-6, is DGGITQSPKYLFRKEGQNVTLSCEQNLNHDAMYWYRQDPGQGLRLIYYSQIVNDFQKGDIAEGYSVSREKKESFPLTVTSAQKNPTAFYLCASSIGASGANVLTFGAGSRLTVL.

The chain has TRBV7-9 and TRBJ1-2, with D possibly TRBD1 on 5 matching bases. Germline CDR1 reads SEHNR; CDR2 reads FQNEAQ (reference sequence). Trimming took off 3 bases at V and 8 bases at J, with 13 bases between the two ends. CDR3 length equals 13 residues. In DNA, the CDR3 is TGTGCCAGCAGCTTTATAGGGGCGCAGGGCTACACCTTC. As protein: CASSFIGAQGYTF.

Only a few counts were recorded for this clone. The chain has TRBV7-2 and TRBJ2-1; D is unclear. Trimming pared 5 bases from V and 0 bases from J, leaving 14 bases between. The germline V gene encodes CDR1 SGHTA and CDR2 FQGNSA. The CDR3 sequence is 16 residues long. The DNA of the CDR3 is TGTGCCAGCAGCCAGATCGAGGTTAGCTCCTACAATGAGCAGTTCTTC. It specifies CASSQIEVSSYNEQFF.

This clone has a count of ten or more. The chain recombines TRBV7-2 with TRBJ2-1; no firm D call. The germline V and J ends were trimmed by 2 bases and 4 bases, with 9 bases remaining between them. The germline gives CDR1 SGHTA, CDR2 FQGNSA. This CDR3 is built from 14 residues. This chain's CDR3 is CASSLRRTYNEQFF. The CDR3, as DNA: TGTGCCAGCAGCTTAAGGAGAACTTACAATGAGCAGTTCTTC. Combining the CDR3 with reference TRBV7-2 and TRBJ2-1 gives the whole variable domain GAGVSQSPSNKVTEKGKDVELRCDPISGHTALYWYRQSLGQGLEFLIYFQGNSAPDKSGLPSDRFSAERTGGSVSTLTIQRTQQEDSAVYLCASSLRRTYNEQFFGPGTRLTVL.

The chain has TRBV19 and TRBJ1-4; D is undetermined. V was clipped by 8 bases and J by 6 bases, with 13 bases between them. Germline CDR1 is LNHDA and CDR2 is SQIVND (reference sequence). The CDR3 runs to 13 residues. CDR3 nucleotide sequence: TGTGCCAGTTCTACCATCTCATATGAAAAACTGTTTTTT. Its translation: CASSTISYEKLFF.

This clone has more than one count but fewer than ten. The V and J genes are TRBV19 and TRBJ2-2; 8 positions match TRBD2. This CDR3 contains 16 residues. Germline-derived CDR1 and CDR2 are LNHDA and SQIVND (reference sequence). V was clipped by 3 bases and J by 5 bases; unmatched bases: 8. The CDR3 region has the DNA TGTGCCAGTAGTATCCTCCCGGGGGGGCGTACCGGGGAGCTGTTTTTT. It is translated as CASSILPGGRTGELFF.

The chain recombines TRBV14 with TRBJ2-7; D unresolved. CDR3 length: 12 amino acids. V lost 4 bases and J lost 2, with 6 bases in between. In germline, CDR1 is SGHDN, CDR2 FVKESK. The CDR3 DNA sequence: TGTGCCAGCAGCCTCTTAACCTACGAGCAGTACTTC. It encodes CASSLLTYEQYF.

This clone was observed a handful of times. The genes are TRBV9 and TRBJ1-6; 8 nucleotides match TRBD1. This CDR3 is built from 16 residues. V shed 4 bases, J shed 7 bases, and the junction held 10 bases outside the gene matches. CDR1 and CDR2 (germline): SGDLS, YYNGEE. The DNA of the CDR3 is TGTGCCAGCAGCCCCCGCCCGACAGGGGAGAATTCACCCCTCCACTTT. It is translated as CASSPRPTGENSPLHF.

Regarding this clone: Other DNA sequences in the sample encode the same CDR3. The gene calls are TRBV7-2 and TRBJ2-3; TRBD2 matches 7 bases. J was trimmed by 2 bases and V by 2 bases; bases with no gene match: 10. Germline lookup yields CDR1 SGHTA and CDR2 FQGNSA. There are 17 residues in the CDR3. The CDR3 is CASSLNLGGRATDTQYF. In DNA form, the CDR3 reads TGTGCCAGCAGCTTAAACTTGGGGGGGAGGGCCACAGATACGCAGTATTTT.